These T cell receptor beta chains were read from a single sample in a study of CD8 T cells in Susac syndrome. Each CDR3 protein gets one entry after TCRdb re-called the immunoSEQ multiplex PCR reads with MiXCR. The sample carries fewer than 85,000 distinct CDR3 sequences, about 95% recorded once. The sequenced sample was CD8+ T cells from PBMCs. The receptors were gathered from a human donor with multiple sclerosis. Each CDR3 is given with its conserved first and last residue. Each record gives: V gene, clone size, D gene, J gene, CDR3 DNA, CDR3 protein. The D gene is left open where the match is weak. A row's size may be missing; if present it is once, few, many or a size class.

>TRBV7-2|-|TRBD2|TRBJ2-1
TGTGCCAGCAGCCCGACTAGCGGTTACAATGAGCAGTTCTTC
CASSPTSGYNEQFF
>TRBV5-4|-|-|TRBJ2-3
TGTGCCAGCAGCGCCCGAGGGTCAGATACGCAGTATTTT
CASSARGSDTQYF
>TRBV18|-|TRBD1|TRBJ2-7
TGTGCCAGCTCACCACGCGGGACAGGGTACTACGAGCAGTACTTC
CASSPRGTGYYEQYF
>TRBV29-1|-|-|TRBJ2-7
TGCAGCGTCGAGGTAGGGGTTCCCTACGAGCAGTACTTC
CSVEVGVPYEQYF
>TRBV11-1|-|-|TRBJ2-1
TGTGCCAGCAGCCCCGAGGCGGGCGCCTACAATGAGCAGTTCTTC
CASSPEAGAYNEQFF
>TRBV29-1|-|TRBD1|TRBJ1-1
TGCAGCGTTGACCTAAGGGCAGGGGGCTATATGAACACTGAAGCTTTCTTT
CSVDLRAGGYMNTEAFF
>TRBV27|-|-|TRBJ1-3
TGTGCCAGCTCCGATGAGAGGGGAAACACCATATATTTT
CASSDERGNTIYF
>TRBV12-5|-|-|TRBJ2-7
TGTGCTAGTGGTTTGGTTATACAGGGCGACCACGAGCAGTACTTC
CASGLVIQGDHEQYF
>TRBV4-1|once|-|TRBJ2-3
TGCGCCAGCAGCCAAGGGGATGATACGCAGTATTTT
CASSQGDDTQYF
>TRBV14|-|-|TRBJ1-1
TGTGCCAGCAGCCAAGGGCCAAGGGCAACTTTCTTT
CASSQGPRATFF
>TRBV6-5|-|TRBD1|TRBJ1-2
TGTGCCAGCAGCGGGACAGGGGCTTCGGAGGGCTACACCTTC
CASSGTGASEGYTF
>TRBV4-1|-|-|TRBJ1-1
TGCGCCAGCAGCCAAGTGCGGGGCTCCATGAACACTGAAGCTTTCTTT
CASSQVRGSMNTEAFF
>TRBV7-9|medium-sized|-|TRBJ2-7
TGTGCCAGCAGCTCCAGGCCTTACGAGCAGTACTTC
CASSSRPYEQYF
>TRBV4-3|-|-|TRBJ2-2
TGCGCCAGCAGTCTTTACGACGTAACGACCACCGGGGAGCTGTTTTTT
CASSLYDVTTTGELFF